This is a list of T cell receptor beta chains from one sample in a study of blood T cell repertoires in COVID-19. Only in-frame clones appear in the TCRdb table, and some are missing; sequencing was by immunoSEQ multiplex PCR. The profile shows about 200,000 clones, roughly 80% of them singletons. The source material was peripheral blood. Every receptor here comes from a man aged 60-69 years with COVID-19, enrolled during active disease. The CDR3 runs from the conserved cysteine through the conserved F or W.

V,J,CDR3
TRBV27,TRBJ1-6,CASRTEGQYNSPLHF
TRBV25-1,TRBJ1-5,CASSPTGKGQPQHF
TRBV19,TRBJ1-2,CASLFPGQGFYGYTF
TRBV2,TRBJ2-7,CASRARDFHYEQYF
TRBV7-3,TRBJ2-1,CASSLNLNEQFF
TRBV10-3,TRBJ2-1,CAISREGLLYNEQFF
TRBV3-1/TRBV3-2,TRBJ2-7,CASSQDRYRGYLGEQYF
TRBV2,TRBJ1-2,CASSELRTGNYGYTF
TRBV7-8,TRBJ1-3,CASSLQGRTGNTIYF
TRBV2,TRBJ1-1,CASSERGGGQGAWYAEAFF
TRBV7-6,TRBJ1-1,CASSPGRNTEAFF
TRBV19,TRBJ1-1,CASSPGQANTEAFF
TRBV27,TRBJ2-7,CASGLAGRTLSYEQYF
TRBV10-2,TRBJ1-1,CASSEQKNTEAFF
TRBV19,TRBJ1-2,CASTQVGGRYGYTF
TRBV5-6,TRBJ2-2,CASSMGLADTGELFF
TRBV13,TRBJ1-2,CASSLGGHGYTF
TRBV19,TRBJ1-5,CASSIAGTASNQPQHF
TRBV7-9,TRBJ1-1,CASSLDERTEAFF
TRBV19,TRBJ1-6,CASSILDSGHNSPLHF
TRBV28,TRBJ2-7,CASSSQTYEQYF
TRBV11-2,TRBJ2-7,CASSLGRLPRTGGIHEQYF
TRBV9,TRBJ2-1,CASSVGWGSYNEQFF
TRBV10-3,TRBJ1-1,CAISESRGPGAEAFF
TRBV7-9,TRBJ2-7,CASSVGAGSYEQYF
TRBV7-2,TRBJ1-6,CASSPGGGRVNSPLHF
TRBV25-1,TRBJ1-4,CASSEYAGANEKLFF
TRBV6-1,TRBJ1-6,CASSEELRQGGYSPLHF
TRBV5-1,TRBJ1-1,CASSARTGAGTEAFF
TRBV7-8,TRBJ1-1,CASSTHPGGGGTEAFF
TRBV21-1,TRBJ1-5,CASSKVVRSRSNQPQHF
TRBV14,TRBJ2-3,CASSAGGSRQYF
TRBV5-6,TRBJ2-4,CASSVGTGAVAKNIQYF
TRBV2,TRBJ2-2,CASRGGTANTGELFF
TRBV6-6,TRBJ1-3,CASHSGGWGNTIYF
TRBV6-5,TRBJ2-1,CASRASGKNEQFF
TRBV18,TRBJ1-5,CASSPGQGNNQPQHF
TRBV9,TRBJ2-6,CASSVHPGQGLTGANVLTF
TRBV6-5,TRBJ2-1,CASTDREGSYNEQFF
TRBV7-2,TRBJ1-1,CASSLVVGSLNTEAFF
TRBV11-2,TRBJ2-7,CASSIGSRVHEQYF
TRBV6-1,TRBJ1-6,CASSEAPGGTYNSPLHF
TRBV5-4,TRBJ1-1,CASSLDFHGAFF
TRBV29-1,TRBJ1-2,CSAGGGNYGYTF
TRBV5-1,TRBJ2-3,CASSLGQITDTQYF
TRBV27,TRBJ1-5,CASIKGVVQPQHF
TRBV27,TRBJ1-6,CASSTRGTDSPLHF
TRBV4-2,TRBJ2-7,CASSQGGAFYEQYF
TRBV30,TRBJ2-1,CAATGSSYNEQFF
TRBV6-2/TRBV6-3,TRBJ2-7,CASSYSGLAGVYEQYF
TRBV11-1,TRBJ2-7,CASSSRLASYEQYF
TRBV3-1/TRBV3-2,TRBJ1-3,CASSQEGRGGNTIYF
TRBV6-5,TRBJ2-2,CASSIGGRGTGELFF
TRBV5-1,TRBJ2-7,CASSLGGTGNSYEQYF
TRBV6-6,TRBJ2-3,CASRTGTGVEGTQYF
TRBV4-1,TRBJ1-1,CASSQELTTVAFF
TRBV18,TRBJ1-5,CASSPRTGDQPQHF
TRBV5-1,TRBJ1-1,CASSLDLTGSEAFF
TRBV5-4,TRBJ1-4,CASSPGTGGAVTNEKLFF
TRBV11-2,TRBJ1-1,CASSIGTGVGNTEAFF